This TCR beta chain was sequenced for a study of T cell responses to AZD1222 COVID-19 vaccine. General observations from the study: Nearly half of spike-specific TCRs reportedly target unmutated variant regions. A mostly white British donor set with more females was recruited, and clonal diversity was possibly underestimated. Spike-specific TCR breadth rose after two AZD1222 doses, and depth rose as well.

Concerning this clone: Its antigen is undetermined.

The CDR3 loop spans 17 amino acids. Trimming took 0 bases from V and 5 from J; bases not matched to a gene: 11. The germline V gene encodes CDR1 SGHRS and CDR2 YFSETQ. Only in-frame clones appear in the TCRdb table, and some are missing; sequencing was by immunoSEQ multiplex PCR. The sample holds some 150,000 clones, roughly 94% seen once. This clonotype originated in an adult in good health. The chain has TRBV5-1 and TRBJ2-3, with TRBD2 identical over 8 bases. Sequenced here: peripheral blood, sampled on day 0 of AZD1222 vaccination. The DNA for the CDR3 is TGCGCCAGCAGCTTGGCATTAGCGGGACTCACGGGAGATACGCAGTATTTT. Protein sequence: CASSLALAGLTGDTQYF.